This paragraph reports one T cell receptor beta chain. The sample holds many counts of this clonotype. There is no known antigen for this receptor. Per-base quality was not reported, and no clone a single base away is much larger than it. TCR cDNA was made using 5'RACE template switching, a step that added a universal primer site and unique molecular identifiers. Priming of cDNA synthesis was performed from both the TCR alpha and TCR beta constant segments. Library amplification involved two PCR steps, and the second step added sample barcodes and sequencing adapters. Sequencing of libraries was performed on Illumina HiSeq 2500 (2x100 bp) or NovaSeq (2x150 bp). The study's processing was this. MIGEC was used to demultiplex reads and collapse the reads into UMI consensus sequences, and MiXCR was used for V(D)J alignment. Using edgeR on replicate PBMC samples, clonotypes were called vaccine-responding if FDR was below 0.01 and the log2 fold change was above 5 up to day 15. Each bulk clonotype was labeled CD4 or CD8 based on which sequenced repertoire, CD4 or CD8, contained the clonotype at higher abundance. The raw public data were reprocessed by TCRdb itself: fastp quality trimming at Q25, MiXCR clonotype calling, in-frame beta chains only. All rows with the same CDR3 protein become a single entry with the most common DNA and genes. The authors' filters were not applied to this entry. Within this sample are tens of thousands of distinct CDR3 sequences, with 6% to 7.5% of them counted one time only. The top ten hold 36% of the sample.

Read against the paper, the sample's treatment or condition label means: live attenuated yellow fever vaccine strain. A standard Ficoll-Paque protocol was used to isolate PBMCs from peripheral blood. CD4 and CD8 T-cell fractions were isolated with Dynabeads CD4 and CD8 positive selection kits. TriZol was used to extract RNA from bulk PBMCs, CD4 and CD8 fractions, and dextramer-positive and dextramer-negative fractions. V sheds 4 bases and J sheds 8 bases, leaving 23 bases between their ends. From a lookup of the germline V gene, CDR1 and CDR2 are MDHEN and SYDVKM. Counted from cysteine to phenylalanine, this CDR3 has 16 amino acids. Solely the CDR3 DNA is kept, with 48 bases framed from the first base. This sample is drawn from a study of T cells after yellow fever vaccination (dated by TCRdb to about 2019). In terms of the full investigation: Libraries from fractions with low cell numbers were prepared with the SMART-Seq v4 Ultra Low Input RNA kit. Two healthy male donors, one aged 18 to 30 and one aged 30 to 40 years, were included in the cohort. Blood was drawn at multiple timepoints before and after primary and secondary immunization, with bulk PBMC replicates and cell subsets isolated. Bulk TCR alpha and beta repertoires were sequenced longitudinally to track T-cell clones before and after primary and booster YFV17D yellow fever vaccination. Findings and caveats that apply to the study as a whole: Most clones expanded after primary vaccination were re-detected after the booster (almost 97% of CD4 and approximately 85% of CD8), suggesting broad memory maintenance. Because only a couple of donors were included in the study, the extent to which the findings can be generalized is limited. A small share of clonotypes was detected in both CD4 and CD8 compartments, with the overlap likely arising from convergent recombination. The secondary T-cell response was found to be weaker but faster than the primary response, with a peak reached on day 5 rather than on day 15. Computational filtering was needed because FACS-sorted repertoires could contain abundant contaminating clonotypes from the bulk population.

This material consisted of CD8+ T cells sorted from PBMCs, taken 15 days after the yellow fever booster vaccination. The clonotype comes from a man aged 25-40 years who received the YFV17D yellow fever vaccine. This receptor chain uses TRBV28 and TRBJ1-1, and TRBD1 may be the D gene, going by 5 matching bases. The DNA sequence is as follows: TGTGCCAGCAGTTACGAACCCCGAGGGGTCAACGGGGAAGCTTTCTTT. Its coded protein is CASSYEPRGVNGEAFF.